This T cell receptor beta chain was captured in a study of STAT3 mutations in large granular lymphocyte leukemia. Study outcomes and limitations: All newly emerging clones after therapy were STAT3 wild type. No sample exists from the first appearance of each clone. Some patients had dominant TCR clones larger than their STAT3 mutant burden. At least one immunodominant TCR beta clonotype appeared in every T-cell large granular lymphocyte leukemia patient.

The germline V gene encodes CDR1 MNHEY and CDR2 SMNVEV (reference sequence). The ends were cut back, 4 bases at V and 6 bases at J, with 13 bases in the middle. The CDR3 extends over 14 amino acids. Concerning this clone itself: Its antigen is undetermined.

Some clones are missing from TCRdb's copy, which holds only in-frame ones; the method was immunoSEQ multiplex PCR. This sample carries about 2,500 clones, approximately 45% of them seen once, and the ten largest clones take approximately 55%. The TCR sequence derives from a man aged 55 to 69 with T-cell large granular lymphocyte leukemia. Some clones in this sample may be carry-over from other donors' samples. This chain joins TRBV27 and TRBJ1-5; TRBD1 might be the D (6 bases). Input material: peripheral blood mononuclear cells. As DNA, the CDR3 is TGTGCCAGCAGTTCAACAGGGTGGGGTCAGCCCCAGCATTTT. It codes for CASSSTGWGQPQHF.